A single sample is the source of the 8 T cell receptor beta chains below, sequenced in a study of shared clonotypes between healthy human individuals. Clones were read by immunoSEQ multiplex PCR, and TCRdb kept only the in-frame ones, dropping some. The table has around 2,000,000 clones, roughly 95% seen once. Material: naive CD4+ T cells sorted from blood. Described subset: CD45RA+ positively selected. Receptors originate from a man between 18 and 35 years old in good health.

This chain links TRBV10-2 with TRBJ1-6, with 7 bases matching TRBD1. This CDR3 spans 15 amino acids. J was trimmed by 7 bases and V by 4 bases; bases with no gene match: 7. The germline V gene has CDR1 WSHSY and CDR2 SAAADI. CDR3 nucleotide sequence: TGCGCCAGCAGTGTACAGGGGTTCGGAAATTCACCCCTCCACTTT. Its protein product is CASSVQGFGNSPLHF.

This clone was picked up a small number of times. V gene TRBV9 combines with J gene TRBJ2-2; no firm D call. Trimming shortened V by 4 bases and J by 6 bases, and 4 bases separated the two germline ends. The germline CDR1 and CDR2 sequences are SGDLS and YYNGEE. This CDR3 comprises 11 residues. CDR3: CASSKAGELFF. Here the CDR3 DNA reads TGTGCCAGCAGCAAAGCCGGGGAGCTGTTTTTT.

This clone came up once. The chain carries TRBV15 and TRBJ2-1; tentative D call: TRBD2 (5 bases). CDR1 and CDR2 (germline): LNHNV, YYDKDF (reference sequence). The CDR3 has 14 amino acids. The V end lost 2 bases, the J end lost 0 bases, and 5 bases lay between the germline ends. The CDR3 DNA sequence: TGTGCCACCAGCAGACTAGCCTCCTACAATGAGCAGTTCTTC. This gives the protein CATSRLASYNEQFF.

The chain joins TRBV28 to TRBJ1-2; TRBD1 aligns across 8 bases. The CDR3 has 13 residues. The V and J ends lost 6 bases and 4 bases, in that order; junction bases with no gene match: 4. From germline, CDR1 is MDHEN and CDR2 SYDVKM. The CDR3 nucleotides are TGTGCCAGCAGGAGACAGGGGACCTATGGCTACACCTTC. Its protein product is CASRRQGTYGYTF.

J is TRBJ2-5 and V is TRBV7-9; 10 bases match TRBD1. Germline values: CDR1 SEHNR, CDR2 FQNEAQ (reference sequence). The J segment lost 4 bases and the V segment lost 1 base, leaving 6 bases of the junction unmatched. The CDR3 has 16 amino acids. In DNA, the CDR3 is TGTGCCAGCAGCTTAGGTACGGGACAGGGGACAGAGACCCAGTACTTC. Its translation: CASSLGTGQGTETQYF.

The chain links TRBV6-5 to TRBJ1-2; TRBD1 matches 7 bases. This CDR3 is built from 15 residues. The germline V gene encodes CDR1 MNHEY and CDR2 SVGAGI. V dropped 2 bases and J dropped 2; count of bases not matched to a gene: 5. CDR3 sequence reads: CASSYRRGGNYGYTF. In DNA, the CDR3 is TGTGCCAGCAGTTACCGCAGGGGGGGAAACTATGGCTACACCTTC.

The V call is TRBV12-5, the J call TRBJ1-1; D uncertain. This CDR3 has 14 amino acids. The germline V gene encodes CDR1 LGHNT and CDR2 FRNRAP. V gave up 5 bases and J gave up 2 bases, with 12 bases separating them. The CDR3 coding sequence is TGTGCTAGTGGTAACGCCCCACCAAACACTGAAGCTTTCTTT. It codes for CASGNAPPNTEAFF.

This clone has only one observation. This chain uses TRBV5-1 with TRBJ2-5, with 9 bases lining up with TRBD2. Per the germline V gene, CDR1 is SGHRS and CDR2 is YFSETQ. Germline trimming cut 1 base from V and 2 bases from J; bases unmatched to any gene: 9. CDR3 size: 17 residues. CDR3 in amino acids: CASSLNGASGIQETQYF. The CDR3 nucleotides read TGCGCCAGCAGCTTGAACGGGGCTAGCGGGATACAAGAGACCCAGTACTTC.